The text below deals with one TCR beta chain. Its antigen is still unknown. Assay used: immunoSEQ multiplex PCR; TCRdb lists only in-frame clones, some missing. The data show some 130,000 clones, 85% to 90% seen once. The V gene's germline CDR1 is KGHSH and CDR2 LQKENI. The V end lost 5 bases, the J end lost 0 bases, and 11 bases lay between the germline ends. There are 15 residues in the CDR3. These data originate in a study of cytomegalovirus exposure and HLA in healthy donors. Study-wide findings and caveats: Cytomegalovirus status was reportedly diagnosed by the classifier with high specificity and sensitivity.

The TCR originated in a woman under 30 in good health and CMV-seropositive. The sequenced material came from PBMCs. The genes are TRBV18 and TRBJ2-4; D is uncertain. The CDR3 DNA sequence: TGTGCCAGCTCATTCGGGTCTGTAGCCAAAAACATTCAGTACTTC. It encodes CASSFGSVAKNIQYF.